Listed below are T cell receptor beta chains from one sample, sequenced in a study of cytomegalovirus exposure and HLA in healthy donors. Assay used: immunoSEQ multiplex PCR; TCRdb lists only in-frame clones, some missing. The table includes more than 90,000 clones, about nine tenths detected once. What was sequenced was PBMCs. The source is a man aged 18 to 30 in good health and CMV-seropositive. The CDR3 runs from the conserved cysteine through the conserved F or W. The D gene is left open where the match is weak. Not every row has a clone size; where given, it reads once, few, many or a size class.

v_call	d_call	j_call	clone_size	cdr3_aa	cdr3_nt
TRBV9	-	TRBJ1-5	-	CASSVDTGKDQPQHF	TGTGCCAGCAGCGTAGACACAGGGAAGGACCAGCCCCAGCATTTT
TRBV15	-	TRBJ1-6	-	CATRGGGVHNSPLHF	TGTGCCACCCGGGGTGGAGGAGTCCATAATTCACCCCTCCACTTT
TRBV5-1	-	TRBJ2-1	-	CASSLTWNEQFF	TGCGCCAGCAGCTTGACATGGAATGAGCAGTTCTTC
TRBV10-3	TRBD2	TRBJ2-1	-	CAISRFQTSGGSSSYNEQFF	TGTGCCATCAGTCGATTCCAGACTAGCGGGGGGTCTAGCTCCTACAATGAGCAGTTCTTC
TRBV21-1	-	TRBJ1-2	few	CASSKEVLTGKGYTF	TGTGCCAGCAGCAAAGAGGTTCTAACAGGGAAGGGCTACACCTTC
TRBV10-2	-	TRBJ1-2	once	CASSGTAYGYTF	TGCGCCAGCAGTGGGACAGCCTATGGCTACACCTTC
TRBV6-6	-	TRBJ2-7	few	CASSYSTESYEQYF	TGTGCCAGCAGTTACTCGACAGAATCCTACGAGCAGTACTTC
TRBV2	-	TRBJ2-3	-	CASSPGGPTDTQYF	TGTGCCAGCAGTCCCGGGGGGCCCACAGATACGCAGTATTTT
TRBV2	TRBD2	TRBJ2-3	-	CASSEASGYTDTQYF	TGTGCCAGCAGTGAGGCTAGCGGGTACACAGATACGCAGTATTTT
TRBV7-9	-	TRBJ2-5	-	CASSYATYQETQYF	TGTGCCAGCAGTTACGCAACATACCAAGAGACCCAGTACTTC
TRBV27	-	TRBJ2-2	-	CASSSLWNTGELFF	TGTGCCAGCAGTTCTCTGTGGAACACCGGGGAGCTGTTTTTT
TRBV7-2	TRBD2	TRBJ2-7	-	CASSFSSGGSYEQYF	TGTGCCAGCAGCTTCTCTAGCGGGGGCTCCTACGAGCAGTACTTC
TRBV6-6	-	TRBJ2-1	-	CASSPSRVEQFF	TGTGCCAGCAGTCCTTCGAGGGTAGAGCAGTTCTTC
TRBV11-1	-	TRBJ1-1	-	CASTSITANTEAFF	TGTGCCAGCACCAGTATTACAGCGAACACTGAAGCTTTCTTT
TRBV5-6	-	TRBJ2-4	-	CASSAGSQNIQYF	TGTGCCAGCAGCGCCGGGTCCCAAAACATTCAGTACTTC
TRBV10-2	-	TRBJ2-1	-	CASSPTGNNEQFF	TGCGCCAGCAGTCCTACAGGGAACAATGAGCAGTTCTTC
TRBV18	-	TRBJ1-3	-	CASSPTVSGNTIYF	TGTGCCAGCTCCCCGACAGTCTCTGGAAACACCATATATTTT
TRBV7-6	TRBD2	TRBJ2-1	-	CASSLVAGHYNEQFF	TGTGCCAGCAGCTTGGTAGCGGGGCACTACAATGAGCAGTTCTTC
TRBV28	TRBD1	TRBJ1-2	-	CASSLRIGAGGLDGYTF	TGTGCCAGCAGTTTACGCATCGGGGCAGGGGGCCTGGATGGCTACACCTTC
TRBV29-1	-	TRBJ1-3	-	CSVGRDPNTIYF	TGCAGCGTTGGGAGGGACCCAAACACCATATATTTT
TRBV4-1	-	TRBJ2-2	-	CASSQVSRVTGELFF	TGCGCCAGCAGCCAAGTTAGCAGGGTAACCGGGGAGCTGTTTTTT
TRBV29-1	-	TRBJ1-2	-	CSVGAPRFGYTF	TGCAGCGTTGGGGCGCCTCGCTTCGGCTACACCTTC
TRBV5-1	-	TRBJ1-2	-	CASSLGALNYGYTF	TGCGCCAGCAGCTTGGGAGCACTTAACTATGGCTACACCTTC
TRBV4-3	-	TRBJ1-6	-	CASSLRRGGSYNSPLHF	TGCGCCAGCAGCCTTCGGCGAGGGGGATCCTATAATTCACCCCTCCACTTT
TRBV29-1	TRBD1	TRBJ1-1	once	CSVGTGVNTEAFF	TGCAGCGTTGGGACAGGGGTGAACACTGAAGCTTTCTTT
TRBV19	TRBD2	TRBJ2-7	-	CASSTSGGSYEQYF	TGTGCCAGTTCAACTAGCGGGGGCTCCTACGAGCAGTACTTC
TRBV6-4	-	TRBJ1-6	-	CASSDSSETVNSPLHF	TGTGCCAGCAGTGACTCTTCTGAGACAGTTAATTCACCCCTCCACTTT
TRBV10-3	-	TRBJ2-1	-	CASSNVYNEQFF	TGTGCCTCCTCTAACGTCTACAATGAGCAGTTCTTC
TRBV19	-	TRBJ2-7	-	CASSIGQGLGEQYF	TGTGCCAGTAGTATAGGGCAGGGACTTGGGGAGCAGTACTTC
TRBV11-2	TRBD2	TRBJ2-3	-	CASSSGLAGGIYTQYF	TGTGCCAGCAGCTCGGGACTAGCGGGGGGGATCTATACGCAGTATTTT
TRBV7-8	-	TRBJ1-3	-	CASSPQSQGFSGNTIYF	TGTGCCAGCAGCCCCCAGTCACAGGGCTTCTCTGGAAACACCATATATTTT
TRBV2	TRBD2	TRBJ2-7	-	CASRGLAGYEQYF	TGTGCCAGCAGGGGACTAGCGGGCTACGAGCAGTACTTC
TRBV18	-	TRBJ1-6	-	CASSPRGGYDSPLHF	TGTGCCAGCTCACCTCGGGGAGGGTATGATTCACCCCTCCACTTT
TRBV7-8	TRBD1	TRBJ2-7	-	CASSSSTGGFLYEQYF	TGTGCCAGCAGCTCATCTACAGGGGGCTTTCTTTACGAGCAGTACTTC
TRBV2	-	TRBJ1-5	-	CASTPQRAGNSNQPQHF	TGTGCCAGCACTCCCCAACGGGCAGGGAATAGCAATCAGCCCCAGCATTTT
TRBV19	-	TRBJ1-3	-	CASSQRQLNTIYF	TGTGCCAGTAGTCAGCGACAGTTAAACACCATATATTTT
TRBV15	TRBD2	TRBJ2-3	-	CATSRGRGGPTDTQYF	TGTGCCACCAGCAGAGGTCGGGGGGGGCCCACAGATACGCAGTATTTT
TRBV7-9	-	TRBJ2-3	-	CASSSEGHTDTQYF	TGTGCCAGCAGCTCAGAAGGACACACAGATACGCAGTATTTT
TRBV5-1	-	TRBJ2-7	once	CASSMGRSSYEQYF	TGCGCCAGCAGCATGGGACGGAGCTCCTACGAGCAGTACTTC
TRBV4-1	TRBD1	TRBJ1-2	-	CASSVPGGTGGDGYTF	TGCGCCAGCAGCGTTCCGGGTGGGACAGGGGGCGACGGCTACACCTTC
TRBV19	-	TRBJ1-5	-	CASSGSGDQPQHF	TGTGCCAGTAGTGGGTCAGGGGATCAGCCCCAGCATTTT
TRBV18	-	TRBJ1-1	few	CASSPSSRSETEAFF	TGTGCCAGCTCACCAAGCTCCAGGTCGGAAACTGAAGCTTTCTTT
TRBV9	-	TRBJ2-1	-	CASSVGRGSNEQFF	TGTGCCAGCAGCGTAGGTCGAGGGTCTAATGAGCAGTTCTTC
TRBV29-1	-	TRBJ2-7	once	CSVLQEPLAEQYF	TGCAGCGTTTTACAGGAACCCCTGGCCGAGCAGTACTTC
TRBV5-1	-	TRBJ1-4	-	CASSSTPNEKLFF	TGCGCCAGCAGCTCTACGCCTAATGAAAAACTGTTTTTT
TRBV10-1	-	TRBJ2-2	-	CASGEIRNTGELFF	TGCGCCAGCGGAGAGATCCGAAACACCGGGGAGCTGTTTTTT
TRBV2	-	TRBJ1-1	-	CATRTRSGMNTEAFF	TGTGCCACCAGGACGCGTTCAGGTATGAACACTGAAGCTTTCTTT
TRBV5-4	-	TRBJ1-2	-	CASSLSLTENYGYTF	TGTGCCAGCAGCTTATCTTTGACAGAGAACTATGGCTACACCTTC
TRBV29-1	-	TRBJ1-1	once	CSVVARVNTEAFF	TGCAGCGTTGTGGCCAGGGTGAACACTGAAGCTTTCTTT
TRBV19	-	TRBJ1-5	-	CASSITRVGNQPQHF	TGTGCCAGTAGTATAACCAGGGTGGGCAATCAGCCCCAGCATTTT
TRBV5-4	TRBD1	TRBJ2-7	-	CASSLAGTGQSDEQYF	TGTGCCAGCAGCTTGGCCGGGACAGGGCAATCGGACGAGCAGTACTTC
TRBV19	-	TRBJ1-2	-	CASRRGSNYGYTF	TGTGCCAGTAGGCGGGGGTCGAACTATGGCTACACCTTC
TRBV7-2	-	TRBJ2-1	-	CASSLGRGLSYNEQFF	TGTGCCAGCAGCTTAGGGCGGGGATTGTCCTACAATGAGCAGTTCTTC
TRBV5-4	-	TRBJ1-6	-	CASSLWASPLHF	TGTGCCAGCAGCCTGTGGGCTTCACCCCTCCACTTT
TRBV7-2	TRBD1	TRBJ1-1	-	CASSGQGLIAFF	TGTGCCAGCAGCGGACAGGGTTTAATAGCTTTCTTT